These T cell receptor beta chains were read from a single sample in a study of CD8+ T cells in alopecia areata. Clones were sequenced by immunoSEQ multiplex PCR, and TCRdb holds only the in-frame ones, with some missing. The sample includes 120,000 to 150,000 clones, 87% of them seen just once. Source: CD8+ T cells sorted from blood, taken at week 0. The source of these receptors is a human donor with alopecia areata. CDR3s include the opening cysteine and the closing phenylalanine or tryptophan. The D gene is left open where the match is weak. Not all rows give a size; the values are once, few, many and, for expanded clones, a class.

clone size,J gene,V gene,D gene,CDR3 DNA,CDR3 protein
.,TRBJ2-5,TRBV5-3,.,TGTGCCAGAAGCTTGAGGGTAAAAGAGACTCAGTACTTC,CARSLRVKETQYF
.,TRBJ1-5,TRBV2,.,TGTGCCAGCAGTCCAGGGGATAGCAATCAGCCCCAGCATTTT,CASSPGDSNQPQHF
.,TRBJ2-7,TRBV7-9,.,TGTGCCAGCAGCTCCTTACAGGGTGACGAGCAGTACTTC,CASSSLQGDEQYF
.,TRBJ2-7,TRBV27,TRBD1,TGTGCCAGCAGTTTATCAGGACAGGGGAAATTCTACGAGCAGTACTTC,CASSLSGQGKFYEQYF
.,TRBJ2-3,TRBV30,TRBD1,TGTGCCTGGAGTCGACTCACAGCTAACGAGGGGGCTCAGTATTCGGATACGCAGTATTTT,CAWSRLTANEGAQYSDTQYF
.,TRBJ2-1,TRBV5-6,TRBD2,TGTGCCAGCAGCCCATTTGACCGGGGGGTCAACAATGAGCAGTTCTTC,CASSPFDRGVNNEQFF
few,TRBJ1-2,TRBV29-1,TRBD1,TGCAGCGTAGACGGTACAACAGGGGGCAGGATGGACTATGGCTACACCTTC,CSVDGTTGGRMDYGYTF
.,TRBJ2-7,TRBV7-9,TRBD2,TGTGCCAGCTTGCCTAGCGGGGGAGCCCCTTACGAGCAGTACTTC,CASLPSGGAPYEQYF
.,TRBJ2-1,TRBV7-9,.,TGTGCCAGCAGCTACGCCGGGGAGTCGGTTGAGCAGTTCTTC,CASSYAGESVEQFF
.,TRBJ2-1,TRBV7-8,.,TGTGCCAGCAGCTTATCGGGGCACAATGAGCAGTTCTTC,CASSLSGHNEQFF
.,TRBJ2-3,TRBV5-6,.,TGTGCCAGCAGCTTATTTGGTCTGGGGGAAGAATCTAGCACAGATACGCAGTATTTT,CASSLFGLGEESSTDTQYF
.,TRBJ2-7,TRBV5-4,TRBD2,TGTGCCAGCAGCTTTGATTGGACTAGCGAGCAGTACTTC,CASSFDWTSEQYF
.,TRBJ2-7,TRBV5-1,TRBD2,TGCGCCAGCAGCTTGCCAAACACGTTACAAGCGGGAGTAGGCTACGAGCAGTACTTC,CASSLPNTLQAGVGYEQYF
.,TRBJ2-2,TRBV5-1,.,TGCGCCAGCGCACCGGGGGCGAGCACCGGGGAGCTGTTTTTT,CASAPGASTGELFF
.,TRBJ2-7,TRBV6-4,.,TGTGCCAGCAGTTCGGGCCTTCTCGACGAGCAGTACTTC,CASSSGLLDEQYF
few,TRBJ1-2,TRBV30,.,TGTGCCTGGGAGGCGGCTTATGGCTACACCTTC,CAWEAAYGYTF
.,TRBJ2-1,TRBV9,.,TGTGCCAGCAGCGAACAGGGTGTATTGGGGCAGTTCTTC,CASSEQGVLGQFF
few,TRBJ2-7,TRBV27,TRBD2,TGTGCCAGCAGTTCCACAGCGGGAGGGTCACGCGAGCAGTACTTC,CASSSTAGGSREQYF
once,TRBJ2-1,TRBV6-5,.,TGTGCCAGCAGCTACGACGCCATGTTGGGCAATGAGCAGTTCTTC,CASSYDAMLGNEQFF
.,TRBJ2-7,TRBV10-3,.,TGTGCCATCAGTGCCGAGGCCCTGGACGAGCAGTACTTC,CAISAEALDEQYF
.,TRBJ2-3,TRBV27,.,TGTGCCAGCAGTTTAGGTGGATGGGGTACGCAGTATTTT,CASSLGGWGTQYF
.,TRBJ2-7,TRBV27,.,TGTGCCAGCAGTAGGGAGACAGAATTAGACGAGCAGTACTTC,CASSRETELDEQYF
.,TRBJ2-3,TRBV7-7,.,TGTGCCAGCAGCTTGCGGGGCGAGGGCACAGATACGCAGTATTTT,CASSLRGEGTDTQYF
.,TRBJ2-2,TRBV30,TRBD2,TGTGCCTGGAGTGGACTAGCGGGGTACACCGGGGAGCTGTTTTTT,CAWSGLAGYTGELFF
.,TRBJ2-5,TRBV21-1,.,TGTGCCAGCAACCCCCGGGAAACAGGGCATCTTCAGACCCAGTACTTC,CASNPRETGHLQTQYF
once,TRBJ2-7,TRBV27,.,TGTGCCAGCAGTTCGCTGACTCCCTCCTACGAGCAGTACTTC,CASSSLTPSYEQYF
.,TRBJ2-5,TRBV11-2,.,TGTGCCAGCAGGAACCCGGGAGCTAGTTGGGAAGAGACCCAGTACTTC,CASRNPGASWEETQYF
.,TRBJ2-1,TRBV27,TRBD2,TGTGCCAGCAGTTCCGAAGCGGGAGTGAACAATGAGCAGTTCTTC,CASSSEAGVNNEQFF
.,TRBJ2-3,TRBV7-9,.,TGTGCCAGCGACTCGGCCGGATACACAGATACGCAGTATTTT,CASDSAGYTDTQYF
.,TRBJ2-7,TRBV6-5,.,TGTGCCAGCAGTTACCACCCGACCTACGAGCAGTACTTC,CASSYHPTYEQYF
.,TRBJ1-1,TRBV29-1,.,TGCAGCGTTGTCTCTTGGACTGAAGCTTTCTTT,CSVVSWTEAFF
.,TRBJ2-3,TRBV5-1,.,TGCGCCAGCAGCACTACTGGGGAGGTGGGCACAGATACGCAGTATTTT,CASSTTGEVGTDTQYF
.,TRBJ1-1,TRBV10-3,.,TGTGCCGTCAGTGAAGTGGGGGAGCCTGAAGCTTTCTTT,CAVSEVGEPEAFF
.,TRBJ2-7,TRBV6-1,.,TGTGCCAGCAGTGAATGGGTATCCGGGGGCGGCGACGAGCAGTACTTC,CASSEWVSGGGDEQYF
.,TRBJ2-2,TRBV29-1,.,TGCAGCGTTGAAGATCTAGGGACCGGGGAGCTGTTTTTT,CSVEDLGTGELFF
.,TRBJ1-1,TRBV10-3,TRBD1,TGTGCCATACAGGGGACAGCGATGAACACTGAAGCTTTCTTT,CAIQGTAMNTEAFF
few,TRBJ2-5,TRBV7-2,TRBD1,TGTGCCAGCAGCTTAGAACGGGACAGACAAGAGACCCAGTACTTC,CASSLERDRQETQYF
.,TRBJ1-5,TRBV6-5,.,TGTGCCAGCAGTACCAGCCTTAGCAATCAGCCCCAGCATTTT,CASSTSLSNQPQHF
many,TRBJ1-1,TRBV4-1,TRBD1,TGCGCCAGCAGCCAAGGTGCGCCGGGACAGGGGCGAATGAACACTGAAGCTTTCTTT,CASSQGAPGQGRMNTEAFF
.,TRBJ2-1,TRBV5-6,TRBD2,TGTGCCAGCAGCTTGGAGTCGGGGGGCTCCTACAATGAGCAGTTCTTC,CASSLESGGSYNEQFF
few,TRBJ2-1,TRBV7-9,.,TGTGCCAGCAGCTTAGGGGGGCATGAGCAGTTCTTC,CASSLGGHEQFF
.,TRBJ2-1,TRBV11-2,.,TGTGCCAGCAGCTTAGGATACGGGGACAATGAGCAGTTCTTC,CASSLGYGDNEQFF
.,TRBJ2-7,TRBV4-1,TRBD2,TGCGCCAGCAGCCAAGGGACTAGCGGGGGCCCAAACTCCTACGAGCAGTACTTC,CASSQGTSGGPNSYEQYF
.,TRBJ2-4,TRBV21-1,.,TGTGCCAGCAGCAAACAGGGTCTAGCCAAAAACATTCAGTACTTC,CASSKQGLAKNIQYF
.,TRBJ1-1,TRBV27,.,TGTGCCAGCAGCATGACAGCGAACACTGAAGCTTTCTTT,CASSMTANTEAFF
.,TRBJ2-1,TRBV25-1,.,TGTGCCAGCAGTGTGGGGGAGGATGAGCAGTTCTTC,CASSVGEDEQFF
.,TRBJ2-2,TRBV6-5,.,TGTGCCAGCAGCTACCTTATTGGCCGGTTGACCGGGGAGCTGTTTTTT,CASSYLIGRLTGELFF
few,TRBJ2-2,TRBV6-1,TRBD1,TGTGCCAGCAGTGAACACCCCGGGACAGGGGCCGGGGAGCTGTTTTTT,CASSEHPGTGAGELFF
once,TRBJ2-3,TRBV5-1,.,TGCGCCAGCAGCCCCAAGGGATTGACTAGCACAGATACGCAGTATTTT,CASSPKGLTSTDTQYF